The 24 T cell receptor beta chains in this list originate from one sample, sequenced in a study of blood T cell repertoires in COVID-19. Data came from immunoSEQ multiplex PCR; TCRdb stores just in-frame clones and leaves some out. The data hold roughly 260,000 clones, with over 75% observed a single time. Sequencing was carried out using peripheral blood. Receptors were obtained from a woman aged 45 to 65 with acute or convalescent COVID-19.

The chain links TRBV7-7 to TRBJ2-5, with D tentatively TRBD2 (6 bases). The CDR3 runs to 15 residues. V shed 1 base and J shed 4 bases, with 13 bases lying between them. Germline-derived CDR1 and CDR2 are SSHAT and FNYEAQ (reference sequence). CDR3 loop: CASSLVPGVGETQYF. CDR3 DNA: TGTGCCAGCAGCTTAGTACCGGGGGTCGGAGAGACCCAGTACTTC.

This chain connects TRBV5-1 to TRBJ2-7; TRBD2 is a possible D gene (7 bases). In germline, CDR1 is SGHRS, CDR2 YFSETQ. Trimming pared 4 bases from V and 0 bases from J, leaving 17 bases between. The CDR3 is 16 residues long. DNA for the CDR3: TGCGCCAGCAGCCCGGAAGGGGGAGGGAGCTCCTACGAGCAGTACTTC. Protein: CASSPEGGGSSYEQYF.

The rearrangement joins TRBV27 to TRBJ2-7; TRBD1 matches 8 bases. This CDR3 has 12 residues. Germline V CDR1 and CDR2: MNHEY, SMNVEV (reference sequence). Trimming at V came to 5 bases and at J to 4 bases, leaving 1 base not matched to a gene. The CDR3 spells CASSGQGYEQYF. The CDR3 DNA is TGTGCCAGCAGTGGACAGGGTTACGAGCAGTACTTC.

This clone was detected a few times. This chain connects TRBV18 to TRBJ2-1, with 14 bases matching TRBD2. The length of the CDR3 is 15 residues. The J segment lost 9 bases and the V segment lost 3 bases, leaving 4 bases of the junction unmatched. The V gene's germline CDR1 is KGHSH and CDR2 LQKENI. CDR3 amino acids: CASSPGTSGSGEQFF. In DNA form, the CDR3 reads TGTGCCAGCTCACCCGGGACTAGCGGGAGTGGTGAGCAGTTCTTC.

The sample holds a few counts of this clone. V gene TRBV2 combines with J gene TRBJ2-5, with 9 positions matching TRBD2. The CDR3 has 13 amino acids. Per the germline V gene, CDR1 is SNHLY and CDR2 is FYNNEI. The V segment lost 7 bases and the J segment 5 bases; nucleotides outside the gene matches: 5. DNA of the CDR3: TGTGCCAGCACGACTAGCGGCTGGGAGACCCAGTACTTC. It is translated as CASTTSGWETQYF.

The table lists this clone with a count of one. The rearrangement joins TRBV28 to TRBJ1-4; tentatively, D is TRBD1 (5 bases). Germline V lookup: CDR1 MDHEN, CDR2 SYDVKM. The CDR3 sequence is 16 residues long. V lost 2 bases, J lost 2 bases, and 12 bases lay in between. The CDR3 region has the DNA TGTGCCAGCAGTTTAGTAGGGGCGCATACTAATGAAAAACTGTTTTTT. This gives the protein CASSLVGAHTNEKLFF.

This chain uses TRBV29-1 with TRBJ1-1; D remains unclear. The CDR3 contains 12 residues. In germline, CDR1 is SQVTM, CDR2 ANQGSEA. V shed 4 bases and J shed 3 bases, with 9 bases lying between them. The CDR3 protein is CSVVSGDTEAFF. In DNA form, the CDR3 reads TGCAGCGTTGTTTCCGGGGACACTGAAGCTTTCTTT.

The chain has TRBV27 and TRBJ1-1; TRBD1 might be the D (5 bases). V was clipped by 6 bases and J by 5 bases, with 13 bases between them. Germline values: CDR1 MNHEY, CDR2 SMNVEV (reference sequence). There are 13 residues in the CDR3. CDR3 nucleotide sequence: TGTGCCAGCAGCGTGGGGGGAGGTACTGAAGCTTTCTTT. It specifies CASSVGGGTEAFF.

The chain carries TRBV18 and TRBJ2-1; no clear D. Deletions cut 2 bases from V and 1 base from J, with 3 bases between. Per germline, CDR1 KGHSH and CDR2 LQKENI. The CDR3 spans 13 residues. The CDR3 nucleotides read TGTGCCAGCTCACCAACTTCCTACAATGAGCAGTTCTTC. This codes for CASSPTSYNEQFF. The full variable domain, in which reference TRBV18 and TRBJ2-1 provide the parts outside the CDR3, is NAGVMQNPRHLVRRRGQEARLRCSPMKGHSHVYWYRQLPEEGLKFMVYLQKENIIDESGMPKERFSAEFPKEGPSILRIQQVVRGDSAAYFCASSPTSYNEQFFGPGTRLTVL.

The chain links TRBV27 to TRBJ2-1; 8 nucleotides align to TRBD1. Germline V lookup: CDR1 MNHEY, CDR2 SMNVEV (reference sequence). V trimming: 8 bases; J trimming: 8 bases; junction bases outside the gene matches: 5. The CDR3 totals 12 residues. This CDR3 is CASSGGGYEQFF. In DNA, the CDR3 is TGTGCCAGCTCAGGGGGCGGCTATGAGCAGTTCTTC.

V usage is TRBV7-2 and J usage is TRBJ2-3; D ambiguous. In germline, CDR1 is SGHTA, CDR2 FQGNSA. CDR3 length equals 16 residues. Trimming left V 2 bases short and J 3 bases short, with 15 bases between. Written as DNA, the CDR3 is TGTGCCAGCAGCTTAAGCGCAAAACCACCAACAGATACGCAGTATTTT. Encoded protein: CASSLSAKPPTDTQYF.

This chain connects TRBV6-2 or TRBV6-3 to TRBJ1-5; 8 positions match TRBD1. Looked up from germline, CDR1 is MNHEY and CDR2 is SVGEGT. This CDR3 is 15 amino acids long. Trimming cost V 0 bases and J 7 bases; bases outside gene matches: 5. The CDR3 coding sequence is TGTGCCAGCAGTTACTCTGGACAGGGCTCCCAGCCCCAGCATTTT. Amino acid sequence: CASSYSGQGSQPQHF.

The chain joins TRBV10-1 to TRBJ1-4; tentatively, D is TRBD1 (6 bases). The CDR3 loop spans 18 amino acids. Germline V gene sequence: CDR1 WNHNN, CDR2 SYGVQD (reference sequence). V lost 5 bases, J lost 0 bases, and 19 bases lay in between. The CDR3 loop is CASSPYREGKSTNEKLFF. CDR3 coding DNA: TGCGCCAGCAGTCCCTACAGGGAAGGTAAGTCAACTAATGAAAAACTGTTTTTT.

The rearrangement links TRBV11-3 to TRBJ2-3; 8 positions match TRBD1. CDR1 and CDR2 (germline): SGHNT, YENEEA. J gave up 8 bases and V 5 bases, and 3 bases lay outside the gene matches. There are 12 residues in the CDR3. The CDR3 protein is CASSEGQGTQYF. The DNA of the CDR3 is TGTGCCAGCAGCGAAGGACAGGGTACGCAGTATTTT.

The CDR3 DNA reads as TGTGCCAGCAGCTTAGAGGGGTCAGGCTTCTACGAGCAGTACTTC. Amino acids: CASSLEGSGFYEQYF. This chain links TRBV7-2 with TRBJ2-7, with a weak D call TRBD1 (5 bases). Trimming cost V 1 base and J 3 bases, with 13 bases left between them. Germline CDR1 reads SGHTA; CDR2 reads FQGNSA. The CDR3 extends over 15 amino acids.

The chain is built from TRBV19 and TRBJ2-6, with a weak D call TRBD1 (5 bases). V lost 5 bases and J lost 3, with 14 bases in between. Looked up from germline, CDR1 is LNHDA and CDR2 is SQIVND (reference sequence). The CDR3 is 16 residues long. This chain's CDR3 is CASSPQGRVGANVLTF. Here the CDR3 DNA reads TGTGCCAGTAGTCCCCAGGGCCGGGTTGGGGCCAACGTCCTGACTTTC.

The V call is TRBV6-6, the J call TRBJ2-7, with 7 bases matching TRBD1. The V and J ends lost 4 bases and 3 bases, in that order; junction bases with no gene match: 6. Germline V gene sequence: CDR1 MNHNY, CDR2 SVGAGI (reference sequence). The CDR3 spans 14 residues. The CDR3 protein is CASSLGGAVYEQYF. The CDR3 coding sequence is TGTGCCAGCAGTTTAGGGGGCGCAGTCTACGAGCAGTACTTC.

The rearrangement joins TRBV3-1 (or the pseudogene TRBV3-2) to TRBJ2-1, with TRBD2 matching 9 bases. The CDR3 is 14 amino acids. V was pared by 1 base and J by 7 bases, with 2 bases of the junction left unmatched. Germline assignment: CDR1 LGHDT and CDR2 YNNKEL (reference sequence). The CDR3 loop reads CASSQASGRNEQFF. The CDR3 nucleotides read TGTGCCAGCAGCCAAGCAAGCGGGAGGAATGAGCAGTTCTTC.

This sequence joins TRBV12-3 or TRBV12-4 and TRBJ2-3, with D possibly TRBD1 on 6 matching bases. The ends were cut back, 8 bases at V and 1 base at J, with 7 bases in the middle. The length of the CDR3 is 12 residues. This CDR3 reads CASWGRTDTQYF. CDR3 nucleotide sequence: TGTGCCAGCTGGGGGCGCACAGATACGCAGTATTTT.

The V gene is TRBV7-2, the J gene TRBJ2-7, with a tentative D call TRBD1 (6 bases). CDR3 length: 14 residues. Looked up from germline, CDR1 is SGHTA and CDR2 is FQGNSA. V lost 4 bases, J lost 4 bases, and 14 bases lay in between. The CDR3 DNA reads as TGTGCCAGCAGCTCCCGGGACACCCTTTACGAGCAGTACTTC. Amino acid sequence: CASSSRDTLYEQYF.

This chain connects TRBV18 to TRBJ1-2, with 12 bases identical to TRBD1. Germline V gives CDR1 KGHSH, CDR2 LQKENI. CDR3 length: 16 residues. With 4 bases clipped from V and 8 bases from J, the junction kept 11 bases outside the gene matches. The CDR3 here is CASSRAPGQGAGGYTF. Here the CDR3 DNA reads TGTGCCAGCTCACGCGCCCCGGGACAGGGGGCGGGAGGCTACACCTTC. Combining the CDR3 with reference TRBV18 and TRBJ1-2 gives the whole variable domain NAGVMQNPRHLVRRRGQEARLRCSPMKGHSHVYWYRQLPEEGLKFMVYLQKENIIDESGMPKERFSAEFPKEGPSILRIQQVVRGDSAAYFCASSRAPGQGAGGYTFGSGTRLTVV.

V and J are TRBV6-6 and TRBJ1-4; weak D call: TRBD1 (5 bases). The CDR3 contains 15 residues. Trimming took off 2 bases at V and 7 bases at J, with 14 bases between the two ends. Germline CDR1 reads MNHNY; CDR2 reads SVGAGI (reference sequence). This CDR3 is CASSYRGGTSEKLFF. The CDR3 DNA follows: TGTGCCAGCAGTTACCGCGGGGGGACGAGTGAAAAACTGTTTTTT.

The V gene is TRBV3-1 (or the pseudogene TRBV3-2), the J gene TRBJ2-1, with TRBD1 matching 8 bases. This CDR3 comprises 15 residues. Germline CDR1 and CDR2: LGHDT and YNNKEL (reference sequence). With V trimmed by 4 bases and J by 5 bases, 7 bases remained unmatched. CDR3 coding DNA: TGTGCCAGCAGCCCTAGACAGGGGAACAACAATGAGCAGTTCTTC. Translating it yields CASSPRQGNNNEQFF.

The chain joins TRBV28 to TRBJ1-5, with D tentatively TRBD1 (5 bases). V was cut by 3 bases and J by 2 bases, with 11 bases left in between. Germline V gives CDR1 MDHEN, CDR2 SYDVKM. There are 15 residues in the CDR3. As DNA, the CDR3 is TGTGCCAGCAGTTTCGGAGGGGCGGGCAATCAGCCCCAGCATTTT. Encoded protein: CASSFGGAGNQPQHF.